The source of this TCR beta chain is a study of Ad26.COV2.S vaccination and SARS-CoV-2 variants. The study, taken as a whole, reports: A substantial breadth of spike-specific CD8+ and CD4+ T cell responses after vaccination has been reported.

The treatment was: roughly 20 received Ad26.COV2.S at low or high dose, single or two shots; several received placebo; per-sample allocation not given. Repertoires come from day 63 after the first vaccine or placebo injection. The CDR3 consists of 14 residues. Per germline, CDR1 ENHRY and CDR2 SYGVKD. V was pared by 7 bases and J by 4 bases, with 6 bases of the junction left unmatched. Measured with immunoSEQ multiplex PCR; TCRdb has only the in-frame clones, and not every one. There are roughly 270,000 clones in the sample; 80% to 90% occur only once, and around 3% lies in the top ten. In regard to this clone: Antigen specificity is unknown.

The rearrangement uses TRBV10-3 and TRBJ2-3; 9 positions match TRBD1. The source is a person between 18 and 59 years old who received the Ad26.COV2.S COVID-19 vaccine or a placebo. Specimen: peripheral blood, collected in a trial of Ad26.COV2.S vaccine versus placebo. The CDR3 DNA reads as TGTGCCATCACCTGGGGACAGGGCGCAGATACGCAGTATTTT. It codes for CAITWGQGADTQYF.